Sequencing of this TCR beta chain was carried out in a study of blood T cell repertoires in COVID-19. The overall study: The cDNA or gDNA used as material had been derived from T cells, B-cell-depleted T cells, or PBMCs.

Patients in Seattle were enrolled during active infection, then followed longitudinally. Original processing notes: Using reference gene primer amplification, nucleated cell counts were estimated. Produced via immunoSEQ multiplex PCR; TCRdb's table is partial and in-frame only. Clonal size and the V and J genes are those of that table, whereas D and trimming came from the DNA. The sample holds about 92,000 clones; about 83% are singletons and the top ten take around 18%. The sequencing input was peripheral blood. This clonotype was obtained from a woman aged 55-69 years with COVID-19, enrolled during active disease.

This CDR3 is CASSDRGETQYF. For the CDR3, the DNA is TGTGCCAGCAGCGACAGGGGCGAGACCCAGTACTTC. The chain carries TRBV5-4 and TRBJ2-5; 8 bases match TRBD1. V was clipped by 4 bases and J by 5 bases; unmatched bases: 1. Per the germline V gene, CDR1 is SGHNT and CDR2 is YYREEE (reference sequence). The CDR3 consists of 12 residues.